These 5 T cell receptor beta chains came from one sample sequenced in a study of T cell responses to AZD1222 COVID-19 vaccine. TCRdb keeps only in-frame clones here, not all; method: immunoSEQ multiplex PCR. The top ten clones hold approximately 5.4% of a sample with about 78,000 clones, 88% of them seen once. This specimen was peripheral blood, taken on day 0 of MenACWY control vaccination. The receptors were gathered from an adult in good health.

The CDR3 reads CASSQDMDSVKEKLFF. As DNA, the CDR3 is TGTGCCAGCAGCCAGGATATGGACTCGGTGAAGGAAAAACTGTTTTTT. The chain joins TRBV4-2 to TRBJ1-4; D is unclear. The CDR3 totals 16 residues. Germline V gene lookup returns CDR1 LGHNA and CDR2 YNFKEQ. The V end was cut by 3 bases, the J end by 8 bases, with 19 bases between.

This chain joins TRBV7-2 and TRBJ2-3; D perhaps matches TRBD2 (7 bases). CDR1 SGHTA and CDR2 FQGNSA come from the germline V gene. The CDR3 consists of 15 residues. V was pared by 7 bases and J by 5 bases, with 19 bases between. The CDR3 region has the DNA TGTGCCAGCAACTTCCGAGGGGGGGCCGTAGATACGCAGTATTTT. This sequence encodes CASNFRGGAVDTQYF.

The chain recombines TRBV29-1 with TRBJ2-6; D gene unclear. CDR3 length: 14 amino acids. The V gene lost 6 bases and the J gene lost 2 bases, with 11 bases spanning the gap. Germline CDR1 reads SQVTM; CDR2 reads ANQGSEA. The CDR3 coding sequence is TGCAGCGTCGAGTTTAGGCCTGGGGCCAACGTCCTGACTTTC. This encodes CSVEFRPGANVLTF. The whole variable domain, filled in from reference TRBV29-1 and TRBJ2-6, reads SAVISQKPSRDICQRGTSLTIQCQVDSQVTMMFWYRQQPGQSLTLIATANQGSEATYESGFVIDKFPISRPNLTFSTLTVSNMSPEDSSIYLCSVEFRPGANVLTFGAGSRLTVL.

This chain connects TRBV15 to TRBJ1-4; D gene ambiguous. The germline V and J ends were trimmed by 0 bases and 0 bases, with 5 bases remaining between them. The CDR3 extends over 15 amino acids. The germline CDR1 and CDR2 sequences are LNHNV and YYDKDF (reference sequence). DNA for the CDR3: TGTGCCACCAGCAGAGAGGCTGCAACTAATGAAAAACTGTTTTTT. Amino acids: CATSREAATNEKLFF.

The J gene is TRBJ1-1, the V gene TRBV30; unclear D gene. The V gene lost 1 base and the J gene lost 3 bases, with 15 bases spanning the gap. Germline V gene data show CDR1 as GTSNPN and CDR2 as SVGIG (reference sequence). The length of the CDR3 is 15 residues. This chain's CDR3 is CAWSGGEVLYTEAFF. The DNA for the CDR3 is TGTGCCTGGAGTGGAGGAGAAGTTTTGTACACTGAAGCTTTCTTT.